This T cell receptor (beta chain) was recovered during a study of blood T cell repertoires in COVID-19. The cohort comprised adults aged roughly 18 to 95 years residing in approximately 25 US areas. Assignment of participants to cohorts was predicated upon participant-reported clinical history. The CDR3 region is 17 residues in length, termini included. Germline CDR1 reads MNHEY; CDR2 reads SMNVEV (reference sequence). With respect to this clone: It is unclear where the CDR3 begins or ends on the DNA, so no DNA is shown, and the CDR3 is as TCRdb lists it.

The table came from immunoSEQ multiplex PCR; TCRdb's copy has only in-frame clones and leaves some out. This table holds 140,000 to 150,000 clones, around 80% found once. Sequenced sample: PBMCs or T cells enriched from blood (not recorded which). The clonotype originates from a woman aged 45-65 years who had recovered from COVID-19. The rearrangement uses TRBV27 and TRBJ2-7; no check of the table's D call, TRBD2, against the DNA was made. Here the CDR3 reads CASSPFGPGVGFYEQYF.